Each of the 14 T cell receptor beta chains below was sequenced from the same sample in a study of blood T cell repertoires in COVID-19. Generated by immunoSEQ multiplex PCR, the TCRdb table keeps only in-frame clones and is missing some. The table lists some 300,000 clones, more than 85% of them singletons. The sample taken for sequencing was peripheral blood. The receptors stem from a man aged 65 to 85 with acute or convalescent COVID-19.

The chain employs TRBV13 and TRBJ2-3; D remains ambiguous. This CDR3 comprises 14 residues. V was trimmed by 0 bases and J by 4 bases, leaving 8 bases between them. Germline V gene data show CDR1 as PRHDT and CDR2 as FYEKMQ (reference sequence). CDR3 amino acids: CASSLGTPADTQYF. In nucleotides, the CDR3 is TGTGCCAGCAGCTTAGGGACTCCCGCAGATACGCAGTATTTT.

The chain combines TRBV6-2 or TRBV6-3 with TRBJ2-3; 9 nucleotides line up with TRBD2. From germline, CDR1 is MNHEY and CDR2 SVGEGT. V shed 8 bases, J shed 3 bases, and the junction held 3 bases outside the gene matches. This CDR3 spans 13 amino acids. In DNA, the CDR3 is TGTGCCAGCTGCCTAGCGGGGACAGATACGCAGTATTTT. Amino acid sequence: CASCLAGTDTQYF.

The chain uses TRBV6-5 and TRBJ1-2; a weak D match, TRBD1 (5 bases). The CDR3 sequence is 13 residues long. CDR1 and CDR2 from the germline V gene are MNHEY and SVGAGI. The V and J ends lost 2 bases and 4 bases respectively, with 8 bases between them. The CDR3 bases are TGTGCCAGCAGTTACGACAGCGTCTATGGCTACACCTTC. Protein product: CASSYDSVYGYTF.

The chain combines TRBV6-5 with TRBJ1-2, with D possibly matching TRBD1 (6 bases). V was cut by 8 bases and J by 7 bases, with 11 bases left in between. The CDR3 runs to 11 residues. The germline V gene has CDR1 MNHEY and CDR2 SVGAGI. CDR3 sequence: CASEGDIGYTF. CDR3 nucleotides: TGTGCCAGCGAGGGGGACATTGGCTACACCTTC.

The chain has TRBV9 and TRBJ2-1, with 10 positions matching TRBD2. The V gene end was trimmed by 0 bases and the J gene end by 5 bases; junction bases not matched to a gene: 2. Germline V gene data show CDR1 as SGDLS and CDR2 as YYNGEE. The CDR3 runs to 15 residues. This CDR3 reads CASSVVAGGNNEQFF. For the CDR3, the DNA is TGTGCCAGCAGCGTAGTAGCGGGGGGTAACAATGAGCAGTTCTTC.

The CDR3 DNA reads TGTGCCAGCAGCCTGAATTTGGGGGGCCAAGAGACCCAGTACTTC. This translates into CASSLNLGGQETQYF. V gene TRBV5-5 combines with J gene TRBJ2-5; D perhaps matches TRBD2 (6 bases). The CDR3 is 15 amino acids. V was pared by 4 bases and J by 1 base, with 14 bases between. The germline CDR1 and CDR2 sequences are SGHKS and YYEKEE (reference sequence).

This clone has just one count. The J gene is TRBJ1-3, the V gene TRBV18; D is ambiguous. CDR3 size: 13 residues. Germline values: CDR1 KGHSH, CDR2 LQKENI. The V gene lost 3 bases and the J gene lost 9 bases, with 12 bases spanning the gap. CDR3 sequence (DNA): TGTGCCAGCTCACCTCGATCCCCCGGCACCATATATTTT. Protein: CASSPRSPGTIYF.

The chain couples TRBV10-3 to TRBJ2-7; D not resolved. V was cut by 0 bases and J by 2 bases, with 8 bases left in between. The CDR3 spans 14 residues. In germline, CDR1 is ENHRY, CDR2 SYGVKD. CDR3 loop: CAISESTDTYEQYF. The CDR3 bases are TGTGCCATCAGTGAGTCCACTGATACCTACGAGCAGTACTTC.

The CDR3 loop reads CATSDRREGLSDEQFF. CDR3 DNA sequence: TGTGCCACCAGTGATAGGCGGGAGGGCCTTTCAGATGAGCAGTTCTTC. The chain joins TRBV24-1 to TRBJ2-1; 9 bases are shared with TRBD2. V lost 3 bases, J lost 8 bases, and 10 bases stayed unmatched. The CDR3 runs to 16 residues. The germline CDR1 and CDR2 sequences are KGHDR and SFDVKD.

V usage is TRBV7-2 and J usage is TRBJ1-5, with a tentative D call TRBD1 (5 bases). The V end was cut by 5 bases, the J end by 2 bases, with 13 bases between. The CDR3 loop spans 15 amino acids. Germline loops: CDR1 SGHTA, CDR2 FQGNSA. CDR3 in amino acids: CASSPSVRGNQPQHF. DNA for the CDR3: TGTGCCAGCAGCCCCTCCGTCAGGGGCAATCAGCCCCAGCATTTT.

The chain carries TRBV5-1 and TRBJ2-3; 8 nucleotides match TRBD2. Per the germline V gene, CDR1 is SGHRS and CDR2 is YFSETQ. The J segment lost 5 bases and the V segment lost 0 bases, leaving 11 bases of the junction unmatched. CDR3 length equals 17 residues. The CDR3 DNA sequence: TGCGCCAGCAGCTTGGAATCGTACGGGAGGGCCGGAGATACGCAGTATTTT. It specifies CASSLESYGRAGDTQYF.

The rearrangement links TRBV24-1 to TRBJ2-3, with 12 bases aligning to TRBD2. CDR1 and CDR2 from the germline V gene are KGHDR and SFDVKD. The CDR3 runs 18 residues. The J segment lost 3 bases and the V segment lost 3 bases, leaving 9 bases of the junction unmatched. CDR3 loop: CATSDLATTSGGTDTQYF. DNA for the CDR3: TGTGCCACCAGTGATCTTGCGACCACTAGCGGGGGGACAGATACGCAGTATTTT.

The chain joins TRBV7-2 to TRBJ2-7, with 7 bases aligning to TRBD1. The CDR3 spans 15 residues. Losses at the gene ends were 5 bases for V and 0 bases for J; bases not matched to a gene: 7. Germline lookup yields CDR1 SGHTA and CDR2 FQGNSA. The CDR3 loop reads CASSPDRVGSYEQYF. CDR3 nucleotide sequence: TGTGCCAGCAGCCCCGACAGGGTAGGCTCCTACGAGCAGTACTTC.

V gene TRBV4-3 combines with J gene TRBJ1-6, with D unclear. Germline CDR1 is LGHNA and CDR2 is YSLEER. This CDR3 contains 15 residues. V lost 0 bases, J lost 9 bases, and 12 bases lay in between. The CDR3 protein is CASSQESVEGSPLHF. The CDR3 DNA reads TGCGCCAGCAGCCAAGAATCGGTAGAGGGTTCACCCCTCCACTTT.